This paragraph covers one T cell receptor (beta chain) sequence. This CDR3 contains 16 residues. Trimming took 7 bases from V and 0 from J; bases not matched to a gene: 4. Germline CDR1 is MDHEN and CDR2 is SYDVKM. The data belong to a study of cytomegalovirus exposure and HLA in healthy donors. The PCR ran on 60 Vbeta and 13 Jbeta primers. Repertoires were generated with immunoSEQ multiplex PCR, while TCRdb's copy carries only in-frame clones and drops some. The table records around 160,000 clones, under 85% of them present only once. This chain links TRBV28 with TRBJ2-3; 13 nucleotides align to TRBD2. The sample consisted of PBMCs. The source is a woman between 40 and 50 years old in good health and CMV-seropositive. This CDR3 is CASNGLAGESTDTQYF. As DNA, the CDR3 is TGTGCCAGCAATGGACTAGCGGGGGAAAGCACAGATACGCAGTATTTT.